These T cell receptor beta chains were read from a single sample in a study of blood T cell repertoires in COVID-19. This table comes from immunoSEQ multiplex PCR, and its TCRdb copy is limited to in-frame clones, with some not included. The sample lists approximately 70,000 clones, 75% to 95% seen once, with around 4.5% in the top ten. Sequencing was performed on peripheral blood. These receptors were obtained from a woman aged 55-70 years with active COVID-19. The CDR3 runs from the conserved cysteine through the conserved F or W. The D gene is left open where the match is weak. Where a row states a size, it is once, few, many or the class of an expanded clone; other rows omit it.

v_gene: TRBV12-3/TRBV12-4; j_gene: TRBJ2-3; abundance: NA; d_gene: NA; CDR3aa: CASSYLDTQYF; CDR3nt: TGTGCCAGCAGCTACCTAGATACGCAGTATTTT
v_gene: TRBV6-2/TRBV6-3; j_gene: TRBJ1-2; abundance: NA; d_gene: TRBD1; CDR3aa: CASSLGQNYGYTF; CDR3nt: TGTGCCAGCAGTTTGGGACAGAACTATGGCTACACCTTC
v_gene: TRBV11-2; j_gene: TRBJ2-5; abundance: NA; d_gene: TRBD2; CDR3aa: CASSSSGSYETQYF; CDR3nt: TGTGCCAGCAGCTCTAGCGGGAGTTATGAGACCCAGTACTTC
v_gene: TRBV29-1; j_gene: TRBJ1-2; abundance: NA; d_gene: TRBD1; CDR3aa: CSVEDWTGNGYTF; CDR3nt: TGCAGCGTTGAAGATTGGACAGGGAACGGCTACACCTTC
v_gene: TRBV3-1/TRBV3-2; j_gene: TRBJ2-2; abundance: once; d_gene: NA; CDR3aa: CASRPTLAGELFF; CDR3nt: TGTGCCAGCAGGCCCACTTTGGCCGGGGAGCTGTTTTTT
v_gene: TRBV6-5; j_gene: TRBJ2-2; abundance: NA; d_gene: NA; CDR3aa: CASSPHYLAGELFF; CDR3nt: TGTGCCAGCAGTCCCCACTACCTTGCCGGGGAGCTGTTTTTT
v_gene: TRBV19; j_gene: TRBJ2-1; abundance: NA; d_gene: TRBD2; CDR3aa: CASRVASGRGEQFF; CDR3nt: TGTGCCAGTAGAGTAGCTAGCGGGAGGGGTGAGCAGTTCTTC
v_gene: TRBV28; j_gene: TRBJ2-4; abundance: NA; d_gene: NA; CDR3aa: CASSLGPPRTGTNIQYF; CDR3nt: TGTGCCAGCAGTTTGGGCCCCCCGAGAACAGGGACGAACATTCAGTACTTC
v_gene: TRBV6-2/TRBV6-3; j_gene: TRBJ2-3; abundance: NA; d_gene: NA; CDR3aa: CASSYLDTQYF; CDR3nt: TGTGCCAGCAGTTATCTAGATACGCAGTATTTT
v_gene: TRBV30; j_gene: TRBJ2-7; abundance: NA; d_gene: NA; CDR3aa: CAWSRGGTRYEQYF; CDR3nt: TGTGCCTGGAGTCGAGGAGGCACCCGCTACGAGCAGTACTTC
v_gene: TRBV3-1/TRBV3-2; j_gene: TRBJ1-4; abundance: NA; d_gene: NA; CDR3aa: CASSPTSPGHVGEKLFF; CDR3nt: TGTGCCAGCAGCCCAACGTCCCCGGGACATGTAGGTGAAAAACTGTTTTTT
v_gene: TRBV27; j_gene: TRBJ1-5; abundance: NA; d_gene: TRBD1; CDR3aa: CASRSSGWQGAVQPQHF; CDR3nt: TGTGCCAGCAGGAGTAGCGGTTGGCAGGGGGCGGTTCAGCCCCAGCATTTT
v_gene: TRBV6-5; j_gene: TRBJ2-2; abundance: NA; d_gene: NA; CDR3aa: CASTRGFDGELFF; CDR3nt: TGTGCCAGCACCAGGGGATTTGACGGGGAGCTGTTTTTT
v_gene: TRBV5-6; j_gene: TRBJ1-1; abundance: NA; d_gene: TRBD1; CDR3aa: CASSLAGQNMNTEAFF; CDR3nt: TGTGCCAGCAGCTTGGCGGGACAGAACATGAACACTGAAGCTTTCTTT
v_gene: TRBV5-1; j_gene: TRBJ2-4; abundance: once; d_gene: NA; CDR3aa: CASSQQGWSQNIQYF; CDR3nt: TGCGCCAGCAGCCAACAGGGATGGTCTCAAAACATTCAGTACTTC
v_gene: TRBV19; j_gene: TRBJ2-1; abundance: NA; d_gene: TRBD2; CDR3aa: CASSSPHLAGDNEQFF; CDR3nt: TGTGCCAGTAGTAGCCCACATCTAGCGGGAGACAATGAGCAGTTCTTC
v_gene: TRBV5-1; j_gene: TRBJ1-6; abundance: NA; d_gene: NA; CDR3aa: CASSLSGATSYNSPLHF; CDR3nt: TGCGCCAGCAGCTTGTCAGGGGCTACCTCCTATAATTCACCCCTCCACTTT
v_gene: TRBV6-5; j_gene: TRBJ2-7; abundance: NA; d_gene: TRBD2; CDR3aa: CASSRLAGRDYEQYF; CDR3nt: TGTGCCAGCAGTCGTCTAGCGGGACGCGATTACGAGCAGTACTTC
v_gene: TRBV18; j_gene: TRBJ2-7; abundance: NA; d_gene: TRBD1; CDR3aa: CASSPGQGRPYEQYF; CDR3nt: TGTGCCAGCTCACCCGGACAGGGTCGACCCTACGAGCAGTACTTC
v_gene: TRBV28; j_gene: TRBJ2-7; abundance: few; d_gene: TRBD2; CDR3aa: CASRWPGGEQYF; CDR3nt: TGTGCCAGTCGATGGCCGGGAGGGGAGCAGTACTTC
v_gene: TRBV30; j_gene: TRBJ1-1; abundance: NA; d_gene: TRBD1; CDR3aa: CASQGKVEAFF; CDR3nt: TGTGCCTCACAGGGGAAGGTTGAAGCTTTCTTT
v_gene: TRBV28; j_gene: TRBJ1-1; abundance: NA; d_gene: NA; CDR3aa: CAGGGRSGLNTEAFF; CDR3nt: TGTGCCGGCGGGGGGAGATCTGGGTTGAACACTGAAGCTTTCTTT